This T cell receptor (beta chain) was identified during a study of CD8+ T cells in alopecia areata. Study-wide background: Treated patients were given oral tofacitinib, which was dosed at 5 to 10 mg twice daily.

The treatment here: oral pan-JAK inhibitor, 5-10 mg twice daily. RNA was isolated and reverse transcribed to cDNA, the sequencing template. Clones were sequenced by immunoSEQ multiplex PCR, and TCRdb holds only the in-frame ones, with some missing. The sample lists 80,000 to 100,000 clones, roughly 47% occurring once. Germline lookup yields CDR1 MGHRA and CDR2 YSYEKL. V shed 2 bases and J 1 base; nucleotides not matched to a gene: 3. This CDR3 is 15 amino acids long. This chain connects TRBV4-1 to TRBJ2-7; TRBD2 agrees at 9 bases. The specimen was CD8+ T cells sorted from blood, collected at week 24, from a patient treated with tofacitinib. The TCR comes from a human donor with alopecia areata. The CDR3 sequence: CASSQLSGSSYEQYF. Written as DNA, the CDR3 is TGCGCCAGCAGCCAACTTAGCGGGAGTTCCTACGAGCAGTACTTC.